The table lists the clone carrying this T cell receptor (beta chain) with a count of one. This sample stems from a study of shared clonotypes between healthy human individuals. Germline-derived CDR1 and CDR2 are MNHEY and SMNVEV (reference sequence). Trimming cost V 6 bases and J 0 bases, with 10 bases left between them. CDR3 length: 14 residues. Data came from immunoSEQ multiplex PCR; TCRdb stores just in-frame clones and leaves some out. The sample has over a million clones; roughly 97% are singletons. The sequencing sample was made of naive CD4+ T cells sorted from blood. Subset specified: CD45RA+ positively selected. This sequence originates from a man aged 25 to 40 in good health. The chain is built from TRBV27 and TRBJ2-3, with a tentative D call TRBD2 (6 bases). The CDR3 DNA reads as TGTGCCAGCAGCAAGGGACTCAGCACAGATACGCAGTATTTT. This encodes CASSKGLSTDTQYF.